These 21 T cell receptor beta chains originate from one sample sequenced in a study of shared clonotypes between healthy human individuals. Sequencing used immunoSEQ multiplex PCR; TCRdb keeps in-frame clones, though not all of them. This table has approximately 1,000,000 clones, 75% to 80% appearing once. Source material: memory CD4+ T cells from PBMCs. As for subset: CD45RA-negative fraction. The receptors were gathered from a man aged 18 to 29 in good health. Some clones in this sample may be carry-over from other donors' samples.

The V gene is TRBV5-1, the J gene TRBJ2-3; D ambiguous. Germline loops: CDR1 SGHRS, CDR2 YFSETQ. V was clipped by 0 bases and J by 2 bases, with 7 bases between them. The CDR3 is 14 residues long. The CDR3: CASSLEAPTDTQYF. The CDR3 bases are TGCGCCAGCAGCTTGGAAGCCCCCACAGATACGCAGTATTTT.

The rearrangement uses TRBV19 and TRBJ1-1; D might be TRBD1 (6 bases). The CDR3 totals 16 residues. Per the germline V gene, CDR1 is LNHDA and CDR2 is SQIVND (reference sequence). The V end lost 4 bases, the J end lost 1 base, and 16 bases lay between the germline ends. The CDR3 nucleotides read TGTGCCAGTAGTAGGACCTGGGGGGGCCCGAACACTGAAGCTTTCTTT. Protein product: CASSRTWGGPNTEAFF.

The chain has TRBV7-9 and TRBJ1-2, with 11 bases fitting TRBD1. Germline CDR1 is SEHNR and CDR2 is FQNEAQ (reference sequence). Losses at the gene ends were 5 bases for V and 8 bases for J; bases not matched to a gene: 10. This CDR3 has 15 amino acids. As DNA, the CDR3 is TGTGCCAGCAGCACTTGGACAGGGGGCGGATTCGGCTACACCTTC. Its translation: CASSTWTGGGFGYTF.

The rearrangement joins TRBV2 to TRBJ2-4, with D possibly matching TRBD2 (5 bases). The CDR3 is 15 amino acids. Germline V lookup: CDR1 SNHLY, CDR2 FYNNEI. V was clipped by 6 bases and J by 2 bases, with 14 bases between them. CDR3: CASSPDFMTKNIQYF. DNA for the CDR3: TGTGCCAGCAGCCCGGACTTCATGACCAAAAACATTCAGTACTTC.

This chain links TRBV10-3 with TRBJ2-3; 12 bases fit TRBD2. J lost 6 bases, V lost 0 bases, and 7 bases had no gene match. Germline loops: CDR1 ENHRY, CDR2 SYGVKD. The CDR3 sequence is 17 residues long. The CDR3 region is CAISESAGTSGPDTQYF. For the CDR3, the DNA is TGTGCCATCAGTGAGTCGGCCGGGACTAGCGGGCCCGATACGCAGTATTTT.

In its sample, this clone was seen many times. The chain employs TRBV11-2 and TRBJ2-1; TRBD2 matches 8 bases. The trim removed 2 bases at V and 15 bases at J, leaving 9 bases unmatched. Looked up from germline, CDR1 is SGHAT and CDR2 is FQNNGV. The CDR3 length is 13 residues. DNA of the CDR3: TGTGCCAGCAGCTTATCGAGCGGGAGCCCGCGGTTCTTC. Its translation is CASSLSSGSPRFF.

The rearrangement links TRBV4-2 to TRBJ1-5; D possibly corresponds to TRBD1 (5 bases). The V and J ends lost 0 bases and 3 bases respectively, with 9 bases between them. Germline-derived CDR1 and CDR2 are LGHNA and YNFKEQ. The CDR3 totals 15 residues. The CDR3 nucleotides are TGTGCCAGCAGCCAAGATGACAGAAACAATCAGCCCCAGCATTTT. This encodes CASSQDDRNNQPQHF.

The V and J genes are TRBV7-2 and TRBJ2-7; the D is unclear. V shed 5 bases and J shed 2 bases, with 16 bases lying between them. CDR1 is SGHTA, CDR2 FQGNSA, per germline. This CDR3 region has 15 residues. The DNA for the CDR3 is TGTGCCAGCAGCCCCCCAAAACCTTTCCCCTACGAGCAGTACTTC. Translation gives CASSPPKPFPYEQYF.

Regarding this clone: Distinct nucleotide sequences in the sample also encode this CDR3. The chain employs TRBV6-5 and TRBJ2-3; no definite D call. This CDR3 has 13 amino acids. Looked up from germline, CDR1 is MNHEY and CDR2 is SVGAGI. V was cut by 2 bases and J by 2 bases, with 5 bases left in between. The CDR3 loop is CASSYSSTDTQYF. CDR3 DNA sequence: TGTGCCAGCAGTTACAGTTCCACAGATACGCAGTATTTT.

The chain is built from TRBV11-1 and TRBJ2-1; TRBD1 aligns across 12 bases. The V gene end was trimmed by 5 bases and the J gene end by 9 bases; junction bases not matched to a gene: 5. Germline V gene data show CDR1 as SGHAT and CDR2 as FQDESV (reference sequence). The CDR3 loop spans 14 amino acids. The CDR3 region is CASSRGTGGIEQFF. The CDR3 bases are TGTGCCAGCAGCCGCGGGACAGGGGGCATTGAGCAGTTCTTC.

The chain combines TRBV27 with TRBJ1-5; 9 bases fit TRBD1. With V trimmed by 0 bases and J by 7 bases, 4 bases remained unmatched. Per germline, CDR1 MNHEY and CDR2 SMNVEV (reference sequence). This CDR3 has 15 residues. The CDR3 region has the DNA TGTGCCAGCAGTTTATCGGGACAGGGAGTCCAGCCCCAGCATTTT. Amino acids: CASSLSGQGVQPQHF.

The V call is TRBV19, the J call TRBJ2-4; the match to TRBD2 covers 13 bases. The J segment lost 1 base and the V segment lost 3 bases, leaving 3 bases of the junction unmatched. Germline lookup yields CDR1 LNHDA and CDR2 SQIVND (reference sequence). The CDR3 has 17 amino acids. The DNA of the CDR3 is TGTGCCAGTAGTATCGGACTAGCGGGAGTCGCCAAAAACATTCAGTACTTC. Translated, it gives CASSIGLAGVAKNIQYF.

For the CDR3, the DNA is TGTGCCAGCAGCTTAGAGTGGGGAGCTAACTATGGCTACACCTTC. It is translated as CASSLEWGANYGYTF. V is TRBV7-2 and J is TRBJ1-2, with no clear D. This CDR3 contains 15 residues. Germline CDR1 is SGHTA and CDR2 is FQGNSA. V was pared by 1 base and J by 0 bases, with 9 bases between.

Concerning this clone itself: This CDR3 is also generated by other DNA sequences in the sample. CDR3 sequence reads: CASSVAGQNTEAFF. CDR3 nucleotide sequence: TGTGCCAGCAGCGTAGCCGGACAGAACACTGAAGCTTTCTTT. The chain links TRBV9 to TRBJ1-1, with D possibly TRBD1 on 5 matching bases. Between the trimmed V and J ends, which lost 0 bases and 1 base, there was a span of 7 bases. Germline values: CDR1 SGDLS, CDR2 YYNGEE. This CDR3 contains 14 residues. The full variable domain, rest sourced from reference TRBV9 and TRBJ1-1, is DSGVTQTPKHLITATGQRVTLRCSPRSGDLSVYWYQQSLDQGLQFLIQYYNGEERAKGNILERFSAQQFPDLHSELNLSSLELGDSALYFCASSVAGQNTEAFFGQGTRLTVV.

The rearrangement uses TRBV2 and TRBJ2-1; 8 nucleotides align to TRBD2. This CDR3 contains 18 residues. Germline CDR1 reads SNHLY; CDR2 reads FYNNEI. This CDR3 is CVAASETAGGHRAYRQFF. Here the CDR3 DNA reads TGTGTCGCAGCATCGGAGACGGCGGGAGGTCACCGCGCCTACAGGCAGTTCTTC.

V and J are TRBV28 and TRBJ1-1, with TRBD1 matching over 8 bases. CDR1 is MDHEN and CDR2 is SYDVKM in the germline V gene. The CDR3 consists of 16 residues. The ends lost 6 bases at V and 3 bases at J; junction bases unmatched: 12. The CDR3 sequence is CASRLPGGAGHTEAFF. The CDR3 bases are TGTGCCAGCAGGTTGCCAGGGGGCGCAGGGCACACTGAAGCTTTCTTT.

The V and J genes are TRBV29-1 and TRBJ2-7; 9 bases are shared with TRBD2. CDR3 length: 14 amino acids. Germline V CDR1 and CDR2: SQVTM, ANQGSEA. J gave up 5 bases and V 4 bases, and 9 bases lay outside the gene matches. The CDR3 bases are TGCAGCGTTGCCTCTTTAGCGGGAGTTCACGAGCAGTACTTC. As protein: CSVASLAGVHEQYF.

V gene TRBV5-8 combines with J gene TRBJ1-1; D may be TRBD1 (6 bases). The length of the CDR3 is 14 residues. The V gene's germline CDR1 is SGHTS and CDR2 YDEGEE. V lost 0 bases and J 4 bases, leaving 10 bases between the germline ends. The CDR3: CASSLDGGRTEAFF. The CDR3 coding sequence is TGTGCCAGCAGCTTGGATGGGGGCCGCACTGAAGCTTTCTTT.

CDR3: CASSRPGVTEAFF. CDR3 DNA sequence: TGTGCCAGCAGCCGACCGGGGGTGACTGAAGCTTTCTTT. V gene TRBV2 combines with J gene TRBJ1-1; the D gene is possibly TRBD1 (5 bases). The CDR3 is made up of 13 amino acids. Germline loops: CDR1 SNHLY, CDR2 FYNNEI. The V end was cut by 6 bases, the J end by 5 bases, with 13 bases between. Drawing the rest from reference TRBV2 and TRBJ1-1, the complete variable domain is EPEVTQTPSHQVTQMGQEVILRCVPISNHLYFYWYRQILGQKVEFLVSFYNNEISEKSEIFDDQFSVERPDGSNFTLKIRSTKLEDSAMYFCASSRPGVTEAFFGQGTRLTVV.

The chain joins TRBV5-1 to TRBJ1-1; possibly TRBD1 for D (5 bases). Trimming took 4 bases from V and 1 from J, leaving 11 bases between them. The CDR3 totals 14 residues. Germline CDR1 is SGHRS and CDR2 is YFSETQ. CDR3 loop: CASSPGTENTEAFF. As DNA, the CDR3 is TGCGCCAGCAGCCCAGGGACTGAGAACACTGAAGCTTTCTTT.

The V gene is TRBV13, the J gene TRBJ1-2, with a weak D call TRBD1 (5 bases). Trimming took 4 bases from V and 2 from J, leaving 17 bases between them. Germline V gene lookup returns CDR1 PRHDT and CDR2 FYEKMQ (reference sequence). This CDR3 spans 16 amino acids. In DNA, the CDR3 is TGTGCCAGCAGCTCTTCTGCCGGGGGTGCCAACTATGGCTACACCTTC. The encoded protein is CASSSSAGGANYGYTF.